This T cell receptor (beta chain) emerged from a study of long-term antiretroviral therapy in people with HIV. Samples were assayed with immunoSEQ v3.0 at survey level. The table came from immunoSEQ multiplex PCR; TCRdb's copy has only in-frame clones and leaves some out. The sample has about 20,000 clones, around four fifths seen once; the top ten hold approximately 8.8%. Donors each had at least one pre-ART PBMC sample and at least two post-ART ones. The V gene end was trimmed by 3 bases and the J gene end by 5 bases; junction bases not matched to a gene: 3. CDR1 is KGHSH, CDR2 LQKENI, per germline. This CDR3 has 13 amino acids.

The chain carries TRBV18 and TRBJ2-5; 7 nucleotides align to TRBD2. This receptor was taken from a woman between 35 and 50 years old with HIV. The source was unsorted PBMCs, collected 1.2 years after starting antiretroviral therapy. CDR3 nucleotides: TGTGCCAGCTCACCGGGAGGGGTGGAGACCCAGTACTTC. Translating gives CASSPGGVETQYF. The entire variable domain, with the rest obtained from reference TRBV18 and TRBJ2-5, is as follows: NAGVMQNPRHLVRRRGQEARLRCSPMKGHSHVYWYRQLPEEGLKFMVYLQKENIIDESGMPKERFSAEFPKEGPSILRIQQVVRGDSAAYFCASSPGGVETQYFGPGTRLLVL.